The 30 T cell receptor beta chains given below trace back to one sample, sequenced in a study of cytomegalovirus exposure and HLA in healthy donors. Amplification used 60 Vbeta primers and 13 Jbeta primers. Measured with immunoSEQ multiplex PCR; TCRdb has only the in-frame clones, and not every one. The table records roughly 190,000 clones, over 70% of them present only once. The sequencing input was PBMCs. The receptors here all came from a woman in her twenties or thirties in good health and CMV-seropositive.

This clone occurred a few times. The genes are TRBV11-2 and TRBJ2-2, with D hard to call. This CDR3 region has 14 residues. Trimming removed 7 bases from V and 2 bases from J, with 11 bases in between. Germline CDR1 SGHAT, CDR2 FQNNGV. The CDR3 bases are TGTGCCAGCACCCCCCCCTTTAACACCGGGGAGCTGTTTTTT. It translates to CASTPPFNTGELFF.

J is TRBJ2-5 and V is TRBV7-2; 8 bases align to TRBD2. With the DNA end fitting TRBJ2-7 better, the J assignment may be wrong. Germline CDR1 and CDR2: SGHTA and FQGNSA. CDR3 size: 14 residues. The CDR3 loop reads CASSRLANNYEQYF. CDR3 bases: TGTGCCAGCAGCCGACTAGCGAATAACTACGAGCAGTACTTC.

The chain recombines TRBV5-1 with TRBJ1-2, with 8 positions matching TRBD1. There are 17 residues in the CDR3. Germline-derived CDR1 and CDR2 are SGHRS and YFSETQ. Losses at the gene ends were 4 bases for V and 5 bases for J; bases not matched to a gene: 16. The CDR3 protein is CASSARLMDREEYGYTF. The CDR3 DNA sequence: TGCGCCAGCAGCGCACGCCTTATGGACAGGGAAGAGTATGGCTACACCTTC.

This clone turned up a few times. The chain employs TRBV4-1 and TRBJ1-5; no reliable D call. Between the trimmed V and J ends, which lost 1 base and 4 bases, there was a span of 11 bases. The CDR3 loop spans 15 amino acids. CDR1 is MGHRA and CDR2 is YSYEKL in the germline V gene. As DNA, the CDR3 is TGCGCCAGCAGCCAAGGAGGGAGTAATAATCAGCCCCAGCATTTT. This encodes CASSQGGSNNQPQHF.

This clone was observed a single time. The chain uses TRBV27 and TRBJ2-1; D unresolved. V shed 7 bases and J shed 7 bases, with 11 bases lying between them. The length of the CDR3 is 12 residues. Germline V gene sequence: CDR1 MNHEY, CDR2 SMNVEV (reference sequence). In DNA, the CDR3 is TGTGCCAGCACCTCCGACTGGAATGAGCAGTTCTTC. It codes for CASTSDWNEQFF.

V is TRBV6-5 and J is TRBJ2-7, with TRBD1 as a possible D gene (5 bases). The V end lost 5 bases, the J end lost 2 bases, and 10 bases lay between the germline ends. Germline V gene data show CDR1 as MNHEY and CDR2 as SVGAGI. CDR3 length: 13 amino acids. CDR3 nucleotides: TGTGCCAGCAGTCGGACATCCACCTACGAGCAGTACTTC. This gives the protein CASSRTSTYEQYF.

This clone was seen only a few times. Written as DNA, the CDR3 is TGTGCCAGCAGCACCCGACAGGGGGCGCTGGAGCTGTTTTTT. It translates to CASSTRQGALELFF. The V gene is TRBV7-2, the J gene TRBJ2-2; TRBD1 agrees at 10 bases. V lost 5 bases and J lost 10; bases outside the gene matches: 7. Germline V gene sequence: CDR1 SGHTA, CDR2 FQGNSA. This CDR3 region has 14 residues.

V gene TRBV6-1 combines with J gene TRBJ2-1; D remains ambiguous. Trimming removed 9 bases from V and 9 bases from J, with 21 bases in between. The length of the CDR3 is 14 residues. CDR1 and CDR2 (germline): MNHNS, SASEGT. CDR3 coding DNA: TGTGCCAGTTCTCCCTTAGTGATGTCAGGTGAGCAGTTCTTC. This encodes CASSPLVMSGEQFF.

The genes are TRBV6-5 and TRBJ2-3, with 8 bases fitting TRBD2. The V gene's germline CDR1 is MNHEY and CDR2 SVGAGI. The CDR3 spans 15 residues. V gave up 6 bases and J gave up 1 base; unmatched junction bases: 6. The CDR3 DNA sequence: TGTGCCAGCAGCGGGGGGGTGGGCCGCACAGATACGCAGTATTTT. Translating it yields CASSGGVGRTDTQYF.

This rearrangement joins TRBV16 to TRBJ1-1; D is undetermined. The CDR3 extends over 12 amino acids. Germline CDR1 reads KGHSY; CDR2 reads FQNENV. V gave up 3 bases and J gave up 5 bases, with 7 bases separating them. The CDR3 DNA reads TGTGCCAGCAGCCAGGCAGTAACTGAAGCTTTCTTT. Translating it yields CASSQAVTEAFF.

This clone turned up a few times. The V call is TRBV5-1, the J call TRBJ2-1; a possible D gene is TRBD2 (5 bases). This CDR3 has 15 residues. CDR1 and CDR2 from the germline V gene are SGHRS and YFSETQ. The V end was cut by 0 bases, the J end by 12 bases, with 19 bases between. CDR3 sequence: CASSLVLEVGEVQFF. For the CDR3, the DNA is TGCGCCAGCAGCTTGGTTCTTGAAGTGGGAGAGGTGCAGTTCTTC.

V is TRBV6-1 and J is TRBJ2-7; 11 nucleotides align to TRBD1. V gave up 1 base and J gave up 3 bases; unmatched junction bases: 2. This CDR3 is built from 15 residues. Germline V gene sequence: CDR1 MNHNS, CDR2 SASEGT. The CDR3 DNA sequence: TGTGCCAGCAGTGAAGACGGGACAGGGGGCTACGAGCAGTACTTC. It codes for CASSEDGTGGYEQYF.

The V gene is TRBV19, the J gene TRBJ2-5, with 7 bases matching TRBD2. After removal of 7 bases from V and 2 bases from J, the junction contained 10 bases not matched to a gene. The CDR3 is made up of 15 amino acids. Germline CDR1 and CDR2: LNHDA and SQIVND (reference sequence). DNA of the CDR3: TGTGCCAGTACCCCAAACCGGGGACTACAAGAGACCCAGTACTTC. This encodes CASTPNRGLQETQYF.

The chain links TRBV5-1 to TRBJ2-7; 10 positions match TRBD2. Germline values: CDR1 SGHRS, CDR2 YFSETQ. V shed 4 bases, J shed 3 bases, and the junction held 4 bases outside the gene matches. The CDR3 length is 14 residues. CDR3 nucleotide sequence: TGCGCCAGCAGCAGGCTAGCGGGAGACTACGAGCAGTACTTC. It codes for CASSRLAGDYEQYF. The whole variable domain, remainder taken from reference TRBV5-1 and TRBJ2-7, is KAGVTQTPRYLIKTRGQQVTLSCSPISGHRSVSWYQQTPGQGLQFLFEYFSETQRNKGNFPGRFSGRQFSNSRSEMNVSTLELGDSALYLCASSRLAGDYEQYFGPGTRLTVT.

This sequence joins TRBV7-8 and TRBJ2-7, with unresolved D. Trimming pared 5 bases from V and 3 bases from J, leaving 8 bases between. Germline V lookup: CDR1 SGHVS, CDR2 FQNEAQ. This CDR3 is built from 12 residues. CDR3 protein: CASSPQFYEQYF. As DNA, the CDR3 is TGTGCCAGCAGCCCCCAATTCTACGAGCAGTACTTC. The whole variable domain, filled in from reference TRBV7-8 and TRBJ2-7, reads GAGVSQSPRYKVAKRGQDVALRCDPISGHVSLFWYQQALGQGPEFLTYFQNEAQLDKSGLPSDRFFAERPEGSVSTLKIQRTQQEDSAVYLCASSPQFYEQYFGPGTRLTVT.

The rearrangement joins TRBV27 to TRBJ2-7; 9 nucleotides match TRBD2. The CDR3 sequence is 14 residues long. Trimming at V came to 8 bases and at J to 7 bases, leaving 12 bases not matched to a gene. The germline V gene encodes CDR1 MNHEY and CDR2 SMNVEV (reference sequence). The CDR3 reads CASGAGGGSREQYF. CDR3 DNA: TGTGCCAGCGGGGCGGGAGGGGGGTCTCGGGAGCAGTACTTC.

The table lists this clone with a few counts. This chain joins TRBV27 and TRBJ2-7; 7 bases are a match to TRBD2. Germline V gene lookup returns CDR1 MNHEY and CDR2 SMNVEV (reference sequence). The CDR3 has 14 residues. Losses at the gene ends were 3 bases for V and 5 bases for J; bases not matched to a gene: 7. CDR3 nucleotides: TGTGCCAGCAGTTTGGGGAGGGACCGCGACGAGCAGTACTTC. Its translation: CASSLGRDRDEQYF.

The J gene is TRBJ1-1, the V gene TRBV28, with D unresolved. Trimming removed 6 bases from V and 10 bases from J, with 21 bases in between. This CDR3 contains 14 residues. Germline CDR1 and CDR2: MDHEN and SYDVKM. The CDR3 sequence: CASSRASPTSRAFF. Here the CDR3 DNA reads TGTGCCAGCAGCCGGGCTAGTCCGACTAGTAGAGCTTTCTTT.

CDR3 amino acids: CASSYSMSAGGQVFYEQYF. The DNA of the CDR3 is TGTGCCAGCAGTTACTCGATGAGCGCGGGAGGGCAGGTGTTCTACGAGCAGTACTTC. The chain carries TRBV6-8 and TRBJ2-7; 9 bases map to TRBD2. V was clipped by 0 bases and J by 3 bases; unmatched bases: 15. There are 19 residues in the CDR3. Germline loops: CDR1 MNHGY, CDR2 SAAAGT.

This CDR3 reads CASSPLSQLAGRNEQYF. The CDR3 DNA is TGTGCCAGCTCACCACTTTCCCAACTAGCGGGACGAAACGAGCAGTACTTC. The J gene is TRBJ2-7, the V gene TRBV18, with 10 bases aligning to TRBD2. CDR3 length: 17 amino acids. The germline V gene has CDR1 KGHSH and CDR2 LQKENI. V gave up 1 base and J gave up 5 bases; unmatched junction bases: 11. Full variable domain (missing parts from reference TRBV18 and TRBJ2-7): NAGVMQNPRHLVRRRGQEARLRCSPMKGHSHVYWYRQLPEEGLKFMVYLQKENIIDESGMPKERFSAEFPKEGPSILRIQQVVRGDSAAYFCASSPLSQLAGRNEQYFGPGTRLTVT.

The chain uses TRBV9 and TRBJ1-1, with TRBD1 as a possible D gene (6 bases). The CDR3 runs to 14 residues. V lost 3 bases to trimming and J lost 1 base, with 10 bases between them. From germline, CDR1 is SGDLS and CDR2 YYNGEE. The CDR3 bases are TGTGCCAGCAGCGCTGGGACACCGAACACTGAAGCTTTCTTT. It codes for CASSAGTPNTEAFF.

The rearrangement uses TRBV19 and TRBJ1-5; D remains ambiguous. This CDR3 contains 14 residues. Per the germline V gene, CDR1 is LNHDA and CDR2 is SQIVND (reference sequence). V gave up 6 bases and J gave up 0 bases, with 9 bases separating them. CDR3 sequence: CASSAGISNQPQHF. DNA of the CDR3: TGTGCCAGTAGCGCGGGGATTAGCAATCAGCCCCAGCATTTT.

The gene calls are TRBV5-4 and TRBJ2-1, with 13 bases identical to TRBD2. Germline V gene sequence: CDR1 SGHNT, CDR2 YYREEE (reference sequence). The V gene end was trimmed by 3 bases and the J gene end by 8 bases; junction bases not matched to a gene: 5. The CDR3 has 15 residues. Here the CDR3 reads CASSSFTSGRDEQFF. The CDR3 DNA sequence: TGTGCCAGCAGCTCTTTCACTAGCGGGAGGGATGAGCAGTTCTTC.

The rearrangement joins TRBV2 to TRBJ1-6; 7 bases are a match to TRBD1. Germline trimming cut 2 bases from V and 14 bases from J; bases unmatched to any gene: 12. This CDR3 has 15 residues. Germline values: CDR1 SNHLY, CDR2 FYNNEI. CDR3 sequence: CASSERGTGVEALHF. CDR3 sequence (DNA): TGTGCCAGCAGTGAAAGGGGAACAGGGGTAGAGGCCCTCCACTTT.

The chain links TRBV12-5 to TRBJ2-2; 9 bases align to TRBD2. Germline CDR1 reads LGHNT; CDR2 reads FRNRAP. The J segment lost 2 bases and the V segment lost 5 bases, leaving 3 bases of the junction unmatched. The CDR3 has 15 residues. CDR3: CASGIAGANTGELFF. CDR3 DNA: TGTGCTAGTGGTATAGCGGGAGCAAACACCGGGGAGCTGTTTTTT.

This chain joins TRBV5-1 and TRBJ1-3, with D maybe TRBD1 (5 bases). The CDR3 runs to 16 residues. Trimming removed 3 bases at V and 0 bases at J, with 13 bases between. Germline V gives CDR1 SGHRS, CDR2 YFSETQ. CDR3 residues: CASSSQQGRSGNTIYF. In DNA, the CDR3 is TGCGCCAGCAGCTCCCAGCAGGGCCGCTCTGGAAACACCATATATTTT. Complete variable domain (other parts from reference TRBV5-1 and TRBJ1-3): KAGVTQTPRYLIKTRGQQVTLSCSPISGHRSVSWYQQTPGQGLQFLFEYFSETQRNKGNFPGRFSGRQFSNSRSEMNVSTLELGDSALYLCASSSQQGRSGNTIYFGEGSWLTVV.

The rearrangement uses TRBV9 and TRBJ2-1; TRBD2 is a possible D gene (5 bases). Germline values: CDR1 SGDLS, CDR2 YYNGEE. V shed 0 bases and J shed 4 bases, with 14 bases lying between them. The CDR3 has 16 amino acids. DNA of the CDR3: TGTGCCAGCAGCGTAGGGTCGGATAGCGCGTACAATGAGCAGTTCTTC. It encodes CASSVGSDSAYNEQFF.

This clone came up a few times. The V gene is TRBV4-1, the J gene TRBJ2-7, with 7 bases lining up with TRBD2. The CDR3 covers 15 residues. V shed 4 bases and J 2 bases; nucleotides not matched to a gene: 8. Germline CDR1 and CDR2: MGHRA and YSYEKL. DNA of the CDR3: TGCGCCAGCAGCCCGACTCGGGCGGGAGCCTACGAGCAGTACTTC. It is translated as CASSPTRAGAYEQYF.

CDR3 DNA: TGTGCCAGCCGACCGACAGGAGCCACTGAAGCTTTCTTT. Amino acids: CASRPTGATEAFF. The chain joins TRBV28 to TRBJ1-1, with D possibly TRBD1 on 6 matching bases. V shed 8 bases and J shed 4 bases, with 14 bases lying between them. Per the germline V gene, CDR1 is MDHEN and CDR2 is SYDVKM. The CDR3 contains 13 residues.

The CDR3 DNA sequence: TGCAGCGGGATAGCCGGGAGGGCAGATACGCAGTATTTT. Amino acid sequence: CSGIAGRADTQYF. This chain uses TRBV29-1 with TRBJ2-3; 8 nucleotides line up with TRBD2. In germline, CDR1 is SQVTM, CDR2 ANQGSEA. The CDR3 covers 13 residues. Unmatched junction bases numbered 7, after V lost 7 bases and J lost 4 bases.